Included here is one TCR beta chain sequence, with context. The sample is drawn from a study of shared clonotypes between healthy human individuals. Germline lookup yields CDR1 MDHEN and CDR2 SYDVKM. The CDR3 consists of 12 residues. V was pared by 7 bases and J by 1 base, with 8 bases between. Sequenced by immunoSEQ multiplex PCR; TCRdb stores in-frame clones only, minus some. The sample lists fewer than 3 million clones; roughly 92% were seen once. The rearrangement uses TRBV28 and TRBJ2-7; D possibly matches TRBD1 or TRBD2 (6 bases each). The TCR was taken from a young man in good health. Some clones in this sample may be carry-over from other donors' samples. The specimen sequenced was naive CD4+ T cells from PBMCs. Documented subset: CD45RA+ positively selected. CDR3 sequence reads: CASIGGSYEQYF. In nucleotides, the CDR3 is TGTGCCAGCATAGGGGGGTCCTACGAGCAGTACTTC.